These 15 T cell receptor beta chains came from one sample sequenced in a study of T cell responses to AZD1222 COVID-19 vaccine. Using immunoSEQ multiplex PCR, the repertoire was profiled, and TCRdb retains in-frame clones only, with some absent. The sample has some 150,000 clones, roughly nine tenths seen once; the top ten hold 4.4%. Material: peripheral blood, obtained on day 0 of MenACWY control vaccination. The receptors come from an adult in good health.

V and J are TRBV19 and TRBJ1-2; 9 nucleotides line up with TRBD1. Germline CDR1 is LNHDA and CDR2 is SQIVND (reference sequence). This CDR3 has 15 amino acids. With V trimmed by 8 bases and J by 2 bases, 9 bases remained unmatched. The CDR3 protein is CASDPGTGTNYGYTF. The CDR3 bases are TGTGCCAGTGACCCCGGGACAGGGACGAACTATGGCTACACCTTC.

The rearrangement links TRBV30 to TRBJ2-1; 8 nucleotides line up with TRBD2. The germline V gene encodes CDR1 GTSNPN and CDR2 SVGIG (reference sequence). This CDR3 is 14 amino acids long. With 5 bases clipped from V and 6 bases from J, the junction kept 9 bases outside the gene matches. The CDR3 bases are TGTGCCTGGGGGGGGCTAGCGGGCATCAATGAGCAGTTCTTC. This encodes CAWGGLAGINEQFF.

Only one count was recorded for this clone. The CDR3 sequence: CAWSLVGNQPQHF. The CDR3 nucleotides are TGTGCCTGGAGCCTCGTGGGCAATCAGCCCCAGCATTTT. This sequence joins TRBV30 and TRBJ1-5, with D uncertain. Germline CDR1 and CDR2: GTSNPN and SVGIG (reference sequence). This CDR3 comprises 13 residues. Between the trimmed V and J ends, which lost 3 bases and 2 bases, there was a span of 8 bases.

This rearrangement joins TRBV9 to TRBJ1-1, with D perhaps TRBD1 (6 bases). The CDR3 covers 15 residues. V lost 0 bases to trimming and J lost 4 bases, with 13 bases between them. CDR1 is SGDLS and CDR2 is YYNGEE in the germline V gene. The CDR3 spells CASSVATGISTEAFF. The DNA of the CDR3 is TGTGCCAGCAGCGTAGCAACAGGGATAAGCACTGAAGCTTTCTTT.

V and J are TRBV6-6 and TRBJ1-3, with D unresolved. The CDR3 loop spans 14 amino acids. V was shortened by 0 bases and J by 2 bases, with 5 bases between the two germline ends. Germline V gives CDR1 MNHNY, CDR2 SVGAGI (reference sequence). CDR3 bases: TGTGCCAGCAGTTACTCGAGTACTGGAAACACCATATATTTT. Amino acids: CASSYSSTGNTIYF.

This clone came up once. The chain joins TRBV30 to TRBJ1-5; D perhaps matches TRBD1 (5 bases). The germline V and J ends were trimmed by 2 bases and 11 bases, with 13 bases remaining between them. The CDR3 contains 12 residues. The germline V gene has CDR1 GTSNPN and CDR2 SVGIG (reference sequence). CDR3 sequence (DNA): TGTGCCTGGAGTCCCGCCACGGGGGCCCAGCATTTT. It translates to CAWSPATGAQHF.

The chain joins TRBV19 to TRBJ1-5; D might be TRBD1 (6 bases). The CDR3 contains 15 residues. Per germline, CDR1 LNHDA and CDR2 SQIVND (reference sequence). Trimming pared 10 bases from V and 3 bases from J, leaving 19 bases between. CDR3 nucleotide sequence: TGTGCCACCCAGAGGAGGGGGGAACTCAATCAGCCCCAGCATTTT. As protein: CATQRRGELNQPQHF. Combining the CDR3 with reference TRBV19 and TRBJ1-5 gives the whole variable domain DGGITQSPKYLFRKEGQNVTLSCEQNLNHDAMYWYRQDPGQGLRLIYYSQIVNDFQKGDIAEGYSVSREKKESFPLTVTSAQKNPTAFYLCATQRRGELNQPQHFGDGTRLSIL.

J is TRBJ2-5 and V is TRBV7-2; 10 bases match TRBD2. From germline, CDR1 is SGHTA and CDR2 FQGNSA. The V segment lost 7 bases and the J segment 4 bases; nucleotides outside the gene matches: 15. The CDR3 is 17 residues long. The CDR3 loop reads CASIPGWASGSSETQYF. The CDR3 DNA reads TGTGCCAGCATCCCCGGGTGGGCTAGCGGGAGTTCAGAGACCCAGTACTTC.

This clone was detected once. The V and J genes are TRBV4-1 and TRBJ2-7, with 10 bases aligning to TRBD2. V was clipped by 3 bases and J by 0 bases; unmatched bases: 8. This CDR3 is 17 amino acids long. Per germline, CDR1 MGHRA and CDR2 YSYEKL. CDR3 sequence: CASSHPSSGSLSYEQYF. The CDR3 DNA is TGCGCCAGCAGCCATCCTTCTAGCGGGAGCCTCTCCTACGAGCAGTACTTC.

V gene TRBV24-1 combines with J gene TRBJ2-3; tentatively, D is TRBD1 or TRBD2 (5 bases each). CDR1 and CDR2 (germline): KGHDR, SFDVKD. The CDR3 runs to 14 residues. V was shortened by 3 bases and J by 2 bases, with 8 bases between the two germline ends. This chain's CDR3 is CATSDLGPTDTQYF. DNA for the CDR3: TGTGCCACCAGTGATCTGGGACCCACAGATACGCAGTATTTT.

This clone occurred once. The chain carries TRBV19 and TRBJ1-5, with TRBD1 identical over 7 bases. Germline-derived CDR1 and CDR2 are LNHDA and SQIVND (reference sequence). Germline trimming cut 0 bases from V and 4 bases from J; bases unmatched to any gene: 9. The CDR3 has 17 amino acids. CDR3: CASSIDTGRGLNQPQHF. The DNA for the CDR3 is TGTGCCAGTAGTATAGATACGGGCAGGGGGTTGAATCAGCCCCAGCATTTT.

CDR3 region: CASSTGVNTEAFF. CDR3 sequence (DNA): TGTGCCAGCAGTACAGGGGTGAACACTGAAGCTTTCTTT. V usage is TRBV6-2 or TRBV6-3 and J usage is TRBJ1-1; 7 positions agree with TRBD1. V was pared by 5 bases and J by 0 bases, with 0 bases of the junction left unmatched. Per the germline V gene, CDR1 is MNHEY and CDR2 is SVGEGT. This CDR3 spans 13 amino acids.

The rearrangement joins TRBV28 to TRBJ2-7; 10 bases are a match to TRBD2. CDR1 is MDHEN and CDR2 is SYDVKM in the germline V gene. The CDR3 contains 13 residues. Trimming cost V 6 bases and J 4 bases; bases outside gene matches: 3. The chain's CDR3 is CASSLTSGYEQYF. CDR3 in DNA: TGTGCCAGCAGCCTGACTAGCGGGTACGAGCAGTACTTC.

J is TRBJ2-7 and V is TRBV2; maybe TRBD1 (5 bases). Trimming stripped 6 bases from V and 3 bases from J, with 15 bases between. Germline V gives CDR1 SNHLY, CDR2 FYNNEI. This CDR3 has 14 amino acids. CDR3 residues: CASRDTLWVYEQYF. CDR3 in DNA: TGTGCCAGCAGGGACACTCTTTGGGTCTACGAGCAGTACTTC.

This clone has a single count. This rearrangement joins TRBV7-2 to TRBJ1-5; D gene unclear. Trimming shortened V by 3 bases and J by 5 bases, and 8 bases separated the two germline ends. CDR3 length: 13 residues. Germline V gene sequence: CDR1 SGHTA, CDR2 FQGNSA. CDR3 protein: CASSFGLDQPQHF. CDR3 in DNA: TGTGCCAGCAGCTTCGGTCTGGATCAGCCCCAGCATTTT.